Following are 9 T cell receptor beta chains from one sample sequenced in a study of cytomegalovirus exposure and HLA in healthy donors. The study ran its PCR with 60 Vbeta and 13 Jbeta primers. Sequencing used immunoSEQ multiplex PCR; TCRdb keeps in-frame clones, though not all of them. The sample has 150,000 to 200,000 clones, 82% seen once. Sequencing used PBMCs. These receptors all stem from a male donor in good health and CMV-seropositive.

CDR3 DNA sequence: TGTGCCAGCAGCTTGGCCAAGGGGGGGACGGCTGAAGCTTTCTTT. It translates to CASSLAKGGTAEAFF. The rearrangement links TRBV5-4 to TRBJ1-1, with D possibly matching TRBD1 (6 bases). This CDR3 region has 15 residues. Between the trimmed V and J ends, which lost 0 bases and 6 bases, there was a span of 15 bases. In germline, CDR1 is SGHNT, CDR2 YYREEE (reference sequence).

The rearrangement uses TRBV27 and TRBJ2-7, with a tentative D call TRBD2 (6 bases). Germline V gene data show CDR1 as MNHEY and CDR2 as SMNVEV (reference sequence). Trimming pared 6 bases from V and 8 bases from J, leaving 23 bases between. CDR3 length: 15 amino acids. The DNA for the CDR3 is TGTGCCAGCAGCCCCGGACTAACCGCCTTTTATAAGCAGTACTTC. Encoded protein: CASSPGLTAFYKQYF.

This clone was recorded only once. This chain joins TRBV30 and TRBJ2-7; 10 bases agree with TRBD2. The CDR3 spans 16 residues. The ends lost 4 bases at V and 0 bases at J; junction bases unmatched: 9. Germline CDR1 GTSNPN, CDR2 SVGIG (reference sequence). The CDR3 reads CAWTPPTSGLSYEQYF. In nucleotides, the CDR3 is TGTGCCTGGACGCCACCGACTAGCGGGCTCTCCTACGAGCAGTACTTC.

The chain uses TRBV5-1 and TRBJ2-6, with 7 bases lining up with TRBD1. Germline CDR1 and CDR2: SGHRS and YFSETQ. J gave up 1 base and V 3 bases, and 7 bases lay outside the gene matches. The CDR3 contains 17 residues. The CDR3 protein is CASSSSLTGSGANVLTF. As DNA, the CDR3 is TGCGCCAGCAGCTCGTCCCTGACAGGGTCTGGGGCCAACGTCCTGACTTTC.

The V gene is TRBV27, the J gene TRBJ1-1; D is uncertain. CDR3 length: 15 residues. From germline, CDR1 is MNHEY and CDR2 SMNVEV (reference sequence). Trimming left V 3 bases short and J 0 bases short, with 11 bases between. CDR3 in DNA: TGTGCCAGCAGTTTCCAACGGTCCATGAACACTGAAGCTTTCTTT. Amino acids: CASSFQRSMNTEAFF.

This clone is a singleton in its sample. The V and J genes are TRBV4-1 and TRBJ2-7; 9 nucleotides align to TRBD1. From germline, CDR1 is MGHRA and CDR2 YSYEKL. V gave up 5 bases and J gave up 2 bases; unmatched junction bases: 7. The CDR3 spans 15 residues. The CDR3 loop reads CASSASGTGTYEQYF. CDR3 sequence (DNA): TGCGCCAGCAGCGCTTCCGGGACAGGGACCTACGAGCAGTACTTC.

This chain uses TRBV6-5 with TRBJ1-1; weak D call: TRBD1 (6 bases). The germline V gene encodes CDR1 MNHEY and CDR2 SVGAGI. CDR3 length: 14 residues. The V gene lost 4 bases and the J gene lost 2 bases, with 11 bases spanning the gap. The CDR3: CASSCRGLNTEAFF. For the CDR3, the DNA is TGTGCCAGCAGTTGCAGGGGTTTAAACACTGAAGCTTTCTTT.

V usage is TRBV30 and J usage is TRBJ2-7, with 12 nucleotides matching TRBD1. CDR3 length: 13 amino acids. Germline V gene data show CDR1 as GTSNPN and CDR2 as SVGIG (reference sequence). V was clipped by 5 bases and J by 9 bases; unmatched bases: 8. In DNA form, the CDR3 reads TGTGCCTGGGGGACAGGGGGCTCAACGGTGCAGTACTTC. This gives the protein CAWGTGGSTVQYF. Together with reference TRBV30 and TRBJ2-7, the CDR3 gives the full variable domain: SQTIHQWPATLVQPVGSPLSLECTVEGTSNPNLYWYRQAAGRGLQLLFYSVGIGQISSEVPQNLSASRPQDRQFILSSKKLLLSDSGFYLCAWGTGGSTVQYFGPGTRLTVT.

This rearrangement joins TRBV10-3 to TRBJ2-7; no clear D gene. The CDR3 is made up of 12 amino acids. Germline CDR1 and CDR2: ENHRY and SYGVKD. V was shortened by 8 bases and J by 0 bases, with 8 bases between the two germline ends. The CDR3 sequence: CAIASSSYEQYF. The CDR3, as DNA: TGTGCCATCGCCTCGAGCTCCTACGAGCAGTACTTC.